The entry that follows covers one TCR beta chain sequence. Study processing details: Scientists estimated how many nucleated cells there were by amplifying reference gene primers. Profiling relied on immunoSEQ multiplex PCR, and the TCRdb table lists in-frame clones only, not all of them. V, J and clone size derive from that table, while D and trimming were established from the DNA sequence. The sample records over 130,000 clones, around 80% being singletons. This record comes from a study of blood T cell repertoires in COVID-19. Study-wide background: The United States, Italy and Spain were the sources of the acute and convalescent COVID-19 samples. Nucleic acid was either cDNA or gDNA, and it came from T cells, B-cell-depleted T cells, or PBMCs.

V lost 1 base and J lost 6; bases outside the gene matches: 6. CDR1 LNHDA and CDR2 SQIVND come from the germline V gene (reference sequence). This CDR3 has 15 residues. The chain is built from TRBV19 and TRBJ1-2; 9 positions agree with TRBD1. The sample comprised peripheral blood. This clonotype was sampled from a man between 50 and 59 years old with acute or convalescent COVID-19. In nucleotides, the CDR3 is TGTGCCAGTAGTATAGTCACAGGGGGCGGTGATGGCTACACCTTC. It specifies CASSIVTGGGDGYTF.